This T cell receptor (beta chain) comes out of a study of identical twins. Broader study findings: Invariant populations such as MAIT and iNKT cells could partly muddle zero-insertion analyses.

To note about this clonotype: Antigen: not known.

Using its own MiXCR run on the 5' RACE reads, TCRdb lists one record per CDR3 protein. Of around 470,000 distinct CDR3 sequences listed, 13% to 15% were seen once; the top ten hold roughly 0.5%. The V and J ends lost 8 bases and 2 bases respectively, with 9 bases between them. The germline V gene has CDR1 SNHLY and CDR2 FYNNEI. The length of the CDR3 is 13 residues. The sample was also linked to a second study, of yellow fever vaccine responses in identical twins.

The receptor's source is a woman between 18 and 30 years old in good health. The chain joins TRBV2 to TRBJ2-2; D unresolved. Sequenced: CD4+ T cells sorted from blood. The CDR3 loop is CASGDSNTGELFF. CDR3 nucleotides: TGTGCCAGCGGCGATAGCAACACCGGGGAGCTGTTTTTT.